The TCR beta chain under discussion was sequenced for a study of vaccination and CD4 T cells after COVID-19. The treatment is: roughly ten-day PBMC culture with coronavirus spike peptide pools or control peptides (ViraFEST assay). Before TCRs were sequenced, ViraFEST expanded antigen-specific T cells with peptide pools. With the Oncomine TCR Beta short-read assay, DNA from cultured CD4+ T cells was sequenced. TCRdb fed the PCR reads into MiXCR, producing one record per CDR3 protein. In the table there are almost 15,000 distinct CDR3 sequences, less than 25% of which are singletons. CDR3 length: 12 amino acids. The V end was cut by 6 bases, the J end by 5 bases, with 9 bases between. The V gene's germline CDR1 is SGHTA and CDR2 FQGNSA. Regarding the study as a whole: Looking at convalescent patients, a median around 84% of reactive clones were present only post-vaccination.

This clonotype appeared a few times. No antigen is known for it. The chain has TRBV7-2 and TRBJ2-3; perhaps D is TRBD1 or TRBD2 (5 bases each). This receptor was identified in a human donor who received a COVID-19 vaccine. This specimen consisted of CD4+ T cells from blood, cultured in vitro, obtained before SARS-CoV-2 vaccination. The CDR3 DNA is TGTGCCAGCAGAGGGGCGGGAGATACGCAGTATTTT. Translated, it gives CASRGAGDTQYF. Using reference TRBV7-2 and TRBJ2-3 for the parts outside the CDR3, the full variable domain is GAGVSQSPSNKVTEKGKDVELRCDPISGHTALYWYRQSLGQGLEFLIYFQGNSAPDKSGLPSDRFSAERTGGSVSTLTIQRTQQEDSAVYLCASRGAGDTQYFGPGTRLTVL.